This TCR beta chain was sequenced for a study of graft-versus-host responses after intestinal transplantation. Study-wide results and limits: Researchers found GvH clones in recipient marrow, and some showed up first in ileum or blood.

From germline, CDR1 is SGHTA and CDR2 FQGNSA. There are 15 residues in the CDR3. V dropped 1 base and J dropped 4 bases, with 14 bases sitting between them. Sequencing used immunoSEQ multiplex PCR; TCRdb keeps in-frame clones, though not all of them. This sample yields 85,000 to 130,000 clones, of which less than 90% are seen a single time; approximately 0.97% belongs to the top ten. Points on this clone: Its antigen is undetermined.

This chain links TRBV7-2 with TRBJ2-7; no reliable D call. The TCR originated in a human donor who received an intestinal transplant. Here the sequenced sample was unstimulated CD4+ T cells sorted from spleen or lymph node cells, taken before intestinal transplant. The CDR3 sequence is CASSLGWVGRYEQYF. The CDR3 DNA reads TGTGCCAGCAGCTTAGGATGGGTAGGTCGGTACGAGCAGTACTTC.